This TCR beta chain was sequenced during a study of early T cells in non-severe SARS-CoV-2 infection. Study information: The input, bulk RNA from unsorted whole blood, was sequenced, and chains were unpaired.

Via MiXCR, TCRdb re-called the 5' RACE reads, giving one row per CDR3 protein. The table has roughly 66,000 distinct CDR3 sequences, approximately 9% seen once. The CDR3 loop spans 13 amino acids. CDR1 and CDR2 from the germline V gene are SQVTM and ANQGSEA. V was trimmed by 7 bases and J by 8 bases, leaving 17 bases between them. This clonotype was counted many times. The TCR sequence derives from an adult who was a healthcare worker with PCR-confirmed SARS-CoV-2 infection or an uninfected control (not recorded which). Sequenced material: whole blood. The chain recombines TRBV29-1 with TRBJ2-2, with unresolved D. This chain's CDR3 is CSAWAIGGGELFF. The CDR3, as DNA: TGCAGCGCATGGGCCATCGGTGGAGGGGAGCTGTTTTTT.